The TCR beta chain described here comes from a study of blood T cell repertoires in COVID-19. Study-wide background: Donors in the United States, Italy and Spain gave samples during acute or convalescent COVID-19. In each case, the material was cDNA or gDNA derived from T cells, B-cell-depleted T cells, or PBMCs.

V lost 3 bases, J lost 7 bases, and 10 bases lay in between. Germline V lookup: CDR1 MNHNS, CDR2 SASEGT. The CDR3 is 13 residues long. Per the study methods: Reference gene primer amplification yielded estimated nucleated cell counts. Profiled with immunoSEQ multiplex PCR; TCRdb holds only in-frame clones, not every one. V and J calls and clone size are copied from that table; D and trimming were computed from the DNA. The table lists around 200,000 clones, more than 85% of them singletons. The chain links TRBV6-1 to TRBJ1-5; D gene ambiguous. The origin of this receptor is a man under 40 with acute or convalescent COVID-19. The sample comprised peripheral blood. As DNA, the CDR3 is TGTGCCAGCAGTGAGAGGACGGGACAGCCCCAGCATTTT. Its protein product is CASSERTGQPQHF.